A selection of T cell receptor beta chains follows, all from one sample in a study of cytomegalovirus exposure and HLA in healthy donors. Here immunoSEQ multiplex PCR was the method, and the copy in TCRdb shows in-frame clones only, minus some. This table has 120,000 to 150,000 clones, around 84% appearing once. Material for sequencing was PBMCs. The receptors derive from a man aged 35-49 years in good health and CMV-seropositive. Each CDR3 is given with its conserved first and last residue. The order of the fields is J gene, V gene, D gene, clone size, CDR3 protein, CDR3 DNA. The D gene is left open where the match is weak. Clone size is stated in some rows and not others, as once, few, many or a class when expanded.

j_gene: TRBJ2-3
v_gene: TRBV18
d_gene: TRBD2
abundance: few
CDR3aa: CASSQPGLAGLDTQYF
CDR3nt: TGTGCCAGCTCACAACCGGGACTAGCGGGATTGGATACGCAGTATTTT

j_gene: TRBJ2-4
v_gene: TRBV7-2
d_gene: NA
abundance: NA
CDR3aa: CASSIGVPPGNIQYF
CDR3nt: TGTGCCAGCAGCATAGGGGTCCCCCCGGGGAACATTCAGTACTTC

j_gene: TRBJ2-7
v_gene: TRBV6-5
d_gene: TRBD2
abundance: few
CDR3aa: CASSRGSPYEQYF
CDR3nt: TGTGCCAGCAGCCGCGGGAGTCCCTACGAGCAGTACTTC

j_gene: TRBJ2-6
v_gene: TRBV11-2
d_gene: NA
abundance: NA
CDR3aa: CAAGGQGGAGANVLTF
CDR3nt: TGTGCCGCTGGCGGACAGGGAGGGGCTGGGGCCAACGTCCTGACTTTC

j_gene: TRBJ1-3
v_gene: TRBV9
d_gene: NA
abundance: once
CDR3aa: CASSTSPGNTIYF
CDR3nt: TGTGCCAGCAGCACAAGTCCTGGAAACACCATATATTTT

j_gene: TRBJ1-4
v_gene: TRBV7-9
d_gene: NA
abundance: NA
CDR3aa: CASSLAEGEKLFF
CDR3nt: TGTGCCAGCAGCTTAGCGGAGGGCGAAAAACTGTTTTTT

j_gene: TRBJ1-2
v_gene: TRBV5-1
d_gene: TRBD1
abundance: once
CDR3aa: CASSLEGGADYGYTF
CDR3nt: TGCGCCAGCAGCTTGGAAGGGGGCGCCGACTATGGCTACACCTTC

j_gene: TRBJ1-3
v_gene: TRBV7-9
d_gene: NA
abundance: few
CDR3aa: CASTPRGSGNTIYF
CDR3nt: TGTGCCAGCACCCCTCGGGGATCTGGAAACACCATATATTTT

j_gene: TRBJ2-7
v_gene: TRBV6-5
d_gene: NA
abundance: NA
CDR3aa: CASSYSTSYEQYF
CDR3nt: TGTGCCAGCAGTTACTCGACATCCTACGAGCAGTACTTC

j_gene: TRBJ2-1
v_gene: TRBV4-3
d_gene: TRBD2
abundance: NA
CDR3aa: CASSQVGAGGPTYNEQFF
CDR3nt: TGCGCCAGCAGCCAAGTGGGAGCGGGAGGGCCTACTTACAATGAGCAGTTCTTC

j_gene: TRBJ2-7
v_gene: TRBV28
d_gene: TRBD2
abundance: NA
CDR3aa: CASSRTGGEQYF
CDR3nt: TGTGCCAGCAGTAGGACGGGGGGCGAGCAGTACTTC

j_gene: TRBJ2-7
v_gene: TRBV11-2
d_gene: TRBD1
abundance: NA
CDR3aa: CASTYGTGEYEQYF
CDR3nt: TGTGCCAGCACTTACGGGACAGGGGAATACGAGCAGTACTTC

j_gene: TRBJ2-7
v_gene: TRBV25-1
d_gene: TRBD2
abundance: NA
CDR3aa: CASSAQRGGRAAYEQYF
CDR3nt: TGTGCCAGCAGTGCCCAGAGGGGCGGGAGGGCCGCCTACGAGCAGTACTTC

j_gene: TRBJ2-3
v_gene: TRBV7-6
d_gene: NA
abundance: NA
CDR3aa: CASTVGGGSRVDTQYF
CDR3nt: TGTGCCAGCACCGTGGGAGGGGGTTCCCGGGTAGATACGCAGTATTTT

j_gene: TRBJ2-2
v_gene: TRBV5-5
d_gene: NA
abundance: NA
CDR3aa: CASSNLADGAVTGELFF
CDR3nt: TGTGCCAGCAGCAACTTAGCGGACGGAGCGGTCACCGGGGAGCTGTTTTTT

j_gene: TRBJ2-2
v_gene: TRBV5-5
d_gene: NA
abundance: NA
CDR3aa: CASSFENANTGELFF
CDR3nt: TGTGCCAGCAGCTTTGAGAACGCGAACACCGGGGAGCTGTTTTTT

j_gene: TRBJ2-3
v_gene: TRBV7-3
d_gene: TRBD1
abundance: NA
CDR3aa: CASSLTGTVLTDTQYF
CDR3nt: TGTGCCAGCAGCTTAACGGGGACAGTATTAACAGATACGCAGTATTTT

j_gene: TRBJ1-3
v_gene: TRBV19
d_gene: NA
abundance: NA
CDR3aa: CASSIEGGHSGNTIYF
CDR3nt: TGTGCCAGTAGTATAGAAGGCGGCCACTCTGGAAACACCATATATTTT

j_gene: TRBJ2-2
v_gene: TRBV5-1
d_gene: NA
abundance: NA
CDR3aa: CASSLTTTGELFF
CDR3nt: TGCGCCAGCAGCTTAACAACAACCGGGGAGCTGTTTTTT

j_gene: TRBJ2-7
v_gene: TRBV4-2
d_gene: TRBD1
abundance: NA
CDR3aa: CASSRDSYEQYF
CDR3nt: TGTGCCAGCAGCCGGGACAGCTACGAGCAGTACTTC

j_gene: TRBJ1-1
v_gene: TRBV6-1
d_gene: NA
abundance: NA
CDR3aa: CASTLTGNTEAFF
CDR3nt: TGTGCCAGCACCTTGACAGGGAACACTGAAGCTTTCTTT

j_gene: TRBJ2-5
v_gene: TRBV5-1
d_gene: TRBD2
abundance: NA
CDR3aa: CASSPGTSLGETQYF
CDR3nt: TGCGCCAGCAGCCCTGGGACTAGCCTAGGAGAGACCCAGTACTTC

j_gene: TRBJ2-3
v_gene: TRBV5-4
d_gene: NA
abundance: once
CDR3aa: CASSPAERRTDTQYF
CDR3nt: TGTGCCAGCAGCCCGGCGGAGAGAAGAACAGATACGCAGTATTTT

j_gene: TRBJ2-3
v_gene: TRBV15
d_gene: TRBD2
abundance: NA
CDR3aa: CATSRVPSGLAGGTDTQYF
CDR3nt: TGTGCCACCAGCAGAGTCCCCTCGGGACTAGCGGGAGGCACAGATACGCAGTATTTT

j_gene: TRBJ2-7
v_gene: TRBV19
d_gene: TRBD1
abundance: NA
CDR3aa: CASTTGTGGYEQYF
CDR3nt: TGTGCCAGTACCACCGGGACAGGGGGCTACGAGCAGTACTTC

j_gene: TRBJ2-7
v_gene: TRBV29-1
d_gene: TRBD2
abundance: NA
CDR3aa: CSVEGPPRDPSGGEQYF
CDR3nt: TGCAGCGTTGAAGGTCCCCCCCGGGACCCCTCGGGGGGGGAGCAGTACTTC

j_gene: TRBJ2-5
v_gene: TRBV7-2
d_gene: TRBD1
abundance: few
CDR3aa: CASSLVWTGGDQETQYF
CDR3nt: TGTGCCAGCAGCTTAGTTTGGACAGGGGGCGACCAAGAGACCCAGTACTTC

j_gene: TRBJ1-1
v_gene: TRBV28
d_gene: NA
abundance: NA
CDR3aa: CASSLTEGNTGAFF
CDR3nt: TGTGCCAGCAGTTTAACAGAAGGAAACACTGGAGCTTTCTTT

j_gene: TRBJ1-5
v_gene: TRBV5-5
d_gene: TRBD1
abundance: NA
CDR3aa: CASSLLLDRGQEQPQHF
CDR3nt: TGTGCCAGCAGCCTCCTCTTGGACAGGGGGCAGGAACAGCCCCAGCATTTT

j_gene: TRBJ1-4
v_gene: TRBV5-3
d_gene: NA
abundance: NA
CDR3aa: CARSFCGPKDEKLFF
CDR3nt: TGTGCCAGAAGCTTTTGTGGCCCGAAAGATGAAAAACTGTTTTTT

j_gene: TRBJ2-7
v_gene: TRBV2
d_gene: TRBD1
abundance: NA
CDR3aa: CASSGQGFNEQYF
CDR3nt: TGTGCCAGTTCGGGACAGGGATTTAACGAGCAGTACTTC

j_gene: TRBJ2-3
v_gene: TRBV7-9
d_gene: NA
abundance: NA
CDR3aa: CSSSTSAVTDTQYF
CDR3nt: TGTTCCAGCAGCACCTCGGCGGTCACAGATACGCAGTATTTT

j_gene: TRBJ2-2
v_gene: TRBV2
d_gene: NA
abundance: NA
CDR3aa: CASREQFGTGELFF
CDR3nt: TGTGCCAGCAGGGAGCAGTTTGGGACCGGGGAGCTGTTTTTT

j_gene: TRBJ2-7
v_gene: TRBV20-1
d_gene: TRBD2
abundance: once
CDR3aa: CSARSLAAQYF
CDR3nt: TGCAGTGCTAGATCACTAGCGGCGCAGTACTTC

j_gene: TRBJ2-1
v_gene: TRBV19
d_gene: NA
abundance: NA
CDR3aa: CASSPAGKSYNEQFF
CDR3nt: TGTGCCAGTAGCCCGGCGGGAAAATCCTACAATGAGCAGTTCTTC

j_gene: TRBJ2-7
v_gene: TRBV7-9
d_gene: TRBD1
abundance: NA
CDR3aa: CASSSRQGGYEQYF
CDR3nt: TGTGCCAGCAGCTCGAGACAGGGGGGTTACGAGCAGTACTTC

j_gene: TRBJ1-1
v_gene: TRBV9
d_gene: TRBD1
abundance: NA
CDR3aa: CASSVGWDREANTEAFF
CDR3nt: TGTGCCAGCAGCGTAGGTTGGGACAGGGAGGCGAACACTGAAGCTTTCTTT

j_gene: TRBJ2-7
v_gene: TRBV12-5
d_gene: NA
abundance: NA
CDR3aa: CASGLADTEGGQYF
CDR3nt: TGTGCTAGTGGTTTGGCCGACACCGAGGGTGGGCAGTACTTC

j_gene: TRBJ1-4
v_gene: TRBV2
d_gene: TRBD1
abundance: NA
CDR3aa: CASSGQGRMSTNEKLFF
CDR3nt: TGTGCCAGCAGTGGACAGGGGAGAATGTCAACTAATGAAAAACTGTTTTTT

j_gene: TRBJ2-6
v_gene: TRBV2
d_gene: TRBD1
abundance: NA
CDR3aa: CASGNRGPGANVLTF
CDR3nt: TGTGCCAGCGGGAACAGGGGGCCTGGGGCCAACGTCCTGACTTTC

j_gene: TRBJ1-2
v_gene: TRBV7-8
d_gene: TRBD1
abundance: NA
CDR3aa: CASSPNEGAGYTF
CDR3nt: TGTGCCAGCAGCCCAAATGAGGGGGCCGGCTACACCTTC

j_gene: TRBJ1-5
v_gene: TRBV5-1
d_gene: TRBD1
abundance: NA
CDR3aa: CASRTGDNQPQHF
CDR3nt: TGCGCCAGCAGGACAGGGGACAATCAGCCCCAGCATTTT

j_gene: TRBJ2-1
v_gene: TRBV2
d_gene: NA
abundance: NA
CDR3aa: CASSAPLGSSYNEQFF
CDR3nt: TGTGCCAGCAGTGCCCCCCTAGGGAGCTCCTACAATGAGCAGTTCTTC